This TCR beta chain was found in a study of blood T cell repertoires in COVID-19. Study-level information: COVID-19 samples from acute and convalescent phases originated in the United States, Italy and Spain. Nucleic acid was either cDNA or gDNA, and it came from T cells, B-cell-depleted T cells, or PBMCs.

The method was immunoSEQ multiplex PCR; TCRdb's version includes in-frame clones alone and lacks a portion of them. The table includes roughly 340,000 clones, approximately 88% detected once. Sequenced input: peripheral blood. The sequence was collected from a woman aged 25 to 39 with COVID-19, enrolled during active disease.

CDR3 in DNA: TGTGCCAGCAGTTATCAGGGAGGCTACACCTTC. Protein: CASSYQGGYTF. The chain recombines TRBV6-2 or TRBV6-3 with TRBJ1-2; D may be TRBD1 (5 bases). Germline V gives CDR1 MNHEY, CDR2 SVGEGT. This CDR3 contains 11 residues. The V gene lost 3 bases and the J gene lost 8 bases, with 7 bases spanning the gap.